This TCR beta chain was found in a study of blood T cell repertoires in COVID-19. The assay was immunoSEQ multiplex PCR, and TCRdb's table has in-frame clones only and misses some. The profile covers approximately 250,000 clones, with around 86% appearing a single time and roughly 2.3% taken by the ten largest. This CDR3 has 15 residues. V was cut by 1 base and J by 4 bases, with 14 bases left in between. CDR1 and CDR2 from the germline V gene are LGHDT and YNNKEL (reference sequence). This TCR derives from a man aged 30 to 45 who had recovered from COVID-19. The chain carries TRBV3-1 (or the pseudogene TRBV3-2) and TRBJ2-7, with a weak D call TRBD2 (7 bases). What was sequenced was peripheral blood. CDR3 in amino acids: CASSQGGGLGYEQYF. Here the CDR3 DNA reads TGTGCCAGCAGCCAAGGGGGGGGGCTCGGTTACGAGCAGTACTTC.